Shown below are 21 T cell receptor beta chains from a single sample sequenced in a study of CD8+ T cells in alopecia areata. Treatment meaning: oral pan-JAK inhibitor, 5-10 mg twice daily. The sequencing template was cDNA reverse transcribed from extracted RNA. Profiling relied on immunoSEQ multiplex PCR, and the TCRdb table lists in-frame clones only, not all of them. Of approximately 150,000 clones in the sample, less than 70% were seen once. This material consisted of CD4+ T cells sorted from blood, taken at week 24, from a patient treated with tofacitinib. These receptors originate from a human donor with alopecia areata.

This clone was recorded only once. The chain uses TRBV7-2 and TRBJ2-1; 9 bases align to TRBD2. CDR3 length: 12 residues. The germline gives CDR1 SGHTA, CDR2 FQGNSA. V shed 6 bases, J shed 10 bases, and the junction held 4 bases outside the gene matches. The CDR3 loop reads CASSLLAGEQFF. The CDR3 coding sequence is TGTGCCAGCAGTTTGCTAGCGGGGGAGCAGTTCTTC.

The chain is built from TRBV29-1 and TRBJ1-4; tentative D call: TRBD1 (6 bases). Germline loops: CDR1 SQVTM, CDR2 ANQGSEA. This CDR3 comprises 12 residues. V was clipped by 7 bases and J by 4 bases, with 10 bases between them. The CDR3 coding sequence is TGCAGCGGTGGACAGAATAATGAAAAACTGTTTTTT. Translated, it gives CSGGQNNEKLFF.

The chain's CDR3 is CASSYGQGIGYTF. Here the CDR3 DNA reads TGTGCCAGCAGTTACGGACAGGGCATAGGCTACACCTTC. This chain uses TRBV7-2 with TRBJ1-2, with 8 positions matching TRBD1. The germline V gene encodes CDR1 SGHTA and CDR2 FQGNSA. V gave up 6 bases and J gave up 8 bases; unmatched junction bases: 8. The CDR3 sequence is 13 residues long.

The V and J genes are TRBV29-1 and TRBJ2-7; 7 bases align to TRBD1. Losses at the gene ends were 6 bases for V and 3 bases for J; bases not matched to a gene: 14. The CDR3 runs to 15 residues. Looked up from germline, CDR1 is SQVTM and CDR2 is ANQGSEA. The CDR3 sequence is CSVVDREKALYEQYF. In DNA form, the CDR3 reads TGCAGCGTCGTAGACAGGGAAAAGGCCCTCTACGAGCAGTACTTC.

V usage is TRBV19 and J usage is TRBJ2-2; the D gene could be TRBD1 or TRBD2 (5 bases each). CDR1 and CDR2 (germline): LNHDA, SQIVND (reference sequence). V lost 3 bases and J 8 bases, leaving 10 bases between the germline ends. The CDR3 has 13 residues. The CDR3 DNA reads TGTGCCAGTAGTATTGGGGGTTCGGGGGAGCTGTTTTTT. It translates to CASSIGGSGELFF.

The genes are TRBV6-1 and TRBJ2-7; 8 nucleotides match TRBD1. The CDR3 extends over 14 amino acids. The V and J ends lost 5 bases and 2 bases, in that order; junction bases with no gene match: 5. In germline, CDR1 is MNHNS, CDR2 SASEGT. DNA of the CDR3: TGTGCCAGCAGTTCCCAGGACAGGGCCTACGAGCAGTACTTC. Translated: CASSSQDRAYEQYF.

The V gene is TRBV13, the J gene TRBJ2-1; 10 bases line up with TRBD2. Germline-derived CDR1 and CDR2 are PRHDT and FYEKMQ (reference sequence). The length of the CDR3 is 19 residues. The V gene end was trimmed by 1 base and the J gene end by 8 bases; junction bases not matched to a gene: 17. CDR3 amino acids: CASSLDSAGTSVLADEQFF. The CDR3 nucleotides are TGTGCCAGCAGCTTAGACTCCGCCGGGACTAGCGTTCTTGCCGATGAGCAGTTCTTC.

The V and J genes are TRBV4-2 and TRBJ2-2; 7 bases agree with TRBD1. Per the germline V gene, CDR1 is LGHNA and CDR2 is YNFKEQ. The CDR3 sequence is 16 residues long. The V gene end was trimmed by 1 base and the J gene end by 1 base; junction bases not matched to a gene: 3. Written as DNA, the CDR3 is TGTGCCAGCAGCCAAGCCCGGACAGGGAACACCGGGGAGCTGTTTTTT. Translated, it gives CASSQARTGNTGELFF.

V and J are TRBV29-1 and TRBJ2-1, with 11 bases aligning to TRBD1. V dropped 6 bases and J dropped 6; count of bases not matched to a gene: 7. CDR1 SQVTM and CDR2 ANQGSEA come from the germline V gene. The CDR3 length is 14 residues. In DNA, the CDR3 is TGCAGCGTGGACACCGGGACAGGGGGCAATGAGCAGTTCTTC. As protein: CSVDTGTGGNEQFF.

A note on this clone: Other DNA variants within this sample encode the same CDR3. V usage is TRBV29-1 and J usage is TRBJ2-7; TRBD1 matches at 7 bases. Germline V gene data show CDR1 as SQVTM and CDR2 as ANQGSEA. CDR3 size: 13 residues. The trim removed 6 bases at V and 1 base at J, leaving 6 bases unmatched. The CDR3 reads CSVRQGASYEQYF. CDR3 nucleotide sequence: TGCAGCGTCCGACAGGGAGCATCCTACGAGCAGTACTTC.

This sequence joins TRBV14 and TRBJ2-1, with D hard to call. Germline CDR1 is SGHDN and CDR2 is FVKESK. This CDR3 region has 16 residues. Trimming shortened V by 1 base and J by 4 bases, and 14 bases separated the two germline ends. As DNA, the CDR3 is TGTGCCAGCAGCCAAGTGGGTCCGGGCGCTTACAATGAGCAGTTCTTC. Protein product: CASSQVGPGAYNEQFF.

CDR3 DNA: TGTGCCAGCAGTGAATCTGGCATCCAAGATACGCAGTATTTT. Its protein is CASSESGIQDTQYF. This chain joins TRBV2 and TRBJ2-3, with D hard to call. The germline CDR1 and CDR2 sequences are SNHLY and FYNNEI. The CDR3 extends over 14 amino acids. The germline V and J ends were trimmed by 2 bases and 5 bases, with 11 bases remaining between them.

The V call is TRBV5-5, the J call TRBJ2-1, with TRBD2 matching over 15 bases. V trimming: 3 bases; J trimming: 0 bases; junction bases outside the gene matches: 7. Germline CDR1 reads SGHKS; CDR2 reads YYEKEE (reference sequence). The CDR3 loop spans 19 amino acids. The CDR3 protein is CASSSRTSGGASSYNEQFF. The CDR3 DNA reads TGTGCCAGCAGCTCCCGGACTAGCGGGGGGGCCTCCTCCTACAATGAGCAGTTCTTC. The whole variable domain, filled in from reference TRBV5-5 and TRBJ2-1, reads DAGVTQSPTHLIKTRGQQVTLRCSPISGHKSVSWYQQVLGQGPQFIFQYYEKEERGRGNFPDRFSARQFPNYSSELNVNALLLGDSALYLCASSSRTSGGASSYNEQFFGPGTRLTVL.

V and J are TRBV6-5 and TRBJ2-7; 7 nucleotides match TRBD2. Germline V gene lookup returns CDR1 MNHEY and CDR2 SVGAGI. After removal of 4 bases from V and 2 bases from J, the junction contained 11 bases not matched to a gene. The CDR3 runs to 16 residues. CDR3 sequence: CASSSRLERGTYEQYF. The CDR3 nucleotides read TGTGCCAGCAGTTCCCGTCTCGAGCGGGGAACCTACGAGCAGTACTTC.

This clone was found once. Mismatch with germline at one junction end may stem from a read error. The chain joins TRBV2 to TRBJ1-3; TRBD1 is a possible D gene (5 bases). CDR1 SNHLY and CDR2 FYNNEI come from the germline V gene. CDR3 length equals 14 residues. CDR3 DNA sequence: TGTGCCAGCAGTGAACAGGGTCAGGGAAGCACCATATATTTT. This translates into CASSEQGQGSTIYF.

Worth noting for this clone: Within the sample, other DNA sequences also encode this same CDR3. The chain joins TRBV6-5 to TRBJ1-5; D may be TRBD1 (5 bases). CDR1 MNHEY and CDR2 SVGAGI come from the germline V gene. The CDR3 has 14 amino acids. V lost 2 bases, J lost 3 bases, and 8 bases lay in between. The CDR3 DNA follows: TGTGCCAGCAGTTACGGACAAACCAATCAGCCCCAGCATTTT. Translated: CASSYGQTNQPQHF.

The V call is TRBV29-1, the J call TRBJ1-1; D ambiguous. Germline values: CDR1 SQVTM, CDR2 ANQGSEA. Between the trimmed V and J ends, which lost 0 bases and 0 bases, there was a span of 8 bases. The CDR3 runs 14 residues. In DNA, the CDR3 is TGCAGCGTTGAAGATCCGGGGATGAACACTGAAGCTTTCTTT. Translation: CSVEDPGMNTEAFF.

V is TRBV30 and J is TRBJ2-1; D might be TRBD2 (5 bases). Looked up from germline, CDR1 is GTSNPN and CDR2 is SVGIG (reference sequence). The CDR3 loop spans 16 amino acids. Trimming removed 0 bases from V and 3 bases from J, with 15 bases in between. The CDR3 sequence is CAWSVQRGRIYNEQFF. CDR3 nucleotide sequence: TGTGCCTGGAGTGTACAACGGGGTAGGATCTACAATGAGCAGTTCTTC.

This clone was counted a few times. The V call is TRBV27, the J call TRBJ1-5; D is undetermined. The CDR3 spans 13 residues. The germline V and J ends were trimmed by 5 bases and 1 base, with 6 bases remaining between them. CDR1 is MNHEY, CDR2 SMNVEV, per germline (reference sequence). The DNA of the CDR3 is TGTGCCAGCAGTGTACAGAGCAATCAGCCCCAGCATTTT. Translating it yields CASSVQSNQPQHF.

The chain employs TRBV29-1 and TRBJ1-5, with D uncertain. The length of the CDR3 is 13 residues. Trimming shortened V by 5 bases and J by 5 bases, and 13 bases separated the two germline ends. The germline CDR1 and CDR2 sequences are SQVTM and ANQGSEA. In nucleotides, the CDR3 is TGCAGCGTTCGAGCGAATCTGGATCAGCCCCAGCATTTT. Its protein product is CSVRANLDQPQHF.

The J gene is TRBJ1-1, the V gene TRBV29-1, with D hard to call. The CDR3 length is 14 residues. V lost 5 bases and J lost 1, with 14 bases in between. Germline V gene lookup returns CDR1 SQVTM and CDR2 ANQGSEA. The CDR3 spells CSVMKGGGNTEAFF. The CDR3 bases are TGCAGCGTTATGAAGGGTGGTGGGAACACTGAAGCTTTCTTT.